This T cell receptor beta chain was retrieved from a study of T cell responses to AZD1222 COVID-19 vaccine. Study at large: Second doses at about 4 or about 12 weeks were pooled.

Only in-frame clones appear in the TCRdb table, and some are missing; sequencing was by immunoSEQ multiplex PCR. This table holds 85,000 to 130,000 clones, about 87% found once. Findings and caveats of the study: Repertoires were collected only later (after the peak T cell response had occurred).

The CDR3 extends over 13 amino acids. V was cut by 0 bases and J by 8 bases, with 7 bases left in between. Germline lookup yields CDR1 SGHNT and CDR2 YENEEA. Worth noting for this clone: Antigen specificity is unknown.

The sample here was peripheral blood, taken on day 0 of AZD1222 vaccination. The chain joins TRBV11-3 to TRBJ2-2; D call uncertain. The TCR comes from an adult in good health. CDR3 sequence: CASSLDPVGELFF. The CDR3 nucleotides read TGTGCCAGCAGCTTAGATCCGGTTGGGGAGCTGTTTTTT.